The 3 T cell receptor beta chains in this list originate from one sample, sequenced in a study of blood T cell repertoires in COVID-19. This table comes from immunoSEQ multiplex PCR, and its TCRdb copy is limited to in-frame clones, with some not included. The table records around 160,000 clones, around four fifths of them present only once. The sequenced sample consisted of peripheral blood. These receptors were taken from a woman in her forties with active or convalescent COVID-19.

The CDR3 region has the DNA TGTGCCAGCAGTCGAATAGGGGAACAGGACTACGAGCAGTACTTC. It specifies CASSRIGEQDYEQYF. The rearrangement links TRBV28 to TRBJ2-7, with D maybe TRBD1 (5 bases). V lost 5 bases and J lost 3, with 17 bases in between. The germline gives CDR1 MDHEN, CDR2 SYDVKM. The CDR3 contains 15 residues.

The chain joins TRBV19 to TRBJ2-7, with D possibly being TRBD2 (6 bases). CDR3 length: 15 residues. V gave up 2 bases and J gave up 2 bases, with 13 bases separating them. CDR1 is LNHDA, CDR2 SQIVND, per germline (reference sequence). In DNA form, the CDR3 reads TGTGCCAGTAGTATATTTGCGGGACCGACCTACGAGCAGTACTTC. Translated: CASSIFAGPTYEQYF. Full variable domain (rest looked up from reference TRBV19 and TRBJ2-7): DGGITQSPKYLFRKEGQNVTLSCEQNLNHDAMYWYRQDPGQGLRLIYYSQIVNDFQKGDIAEGYSVSREKKESFPLTVTSAQKNPTAFYLCASSIFAGPTYEQYFGPGTRLTVT.

The chain couples TRBV3-1 (or the pseudogene TRBV3-2) to TRBJ1-6; D unclear. The CDR3 sequence is 15 residues long. Per the germline V gene, CDR1 is LGHDT and CDR2 is YNNKEL (reference sequence). V lost 1 base, J lost 1 base, and 5 bases lay in between. CDR3 DNA: TGTGCCAGCAGCCAAGCGGTATCCTATAATTCACCCCTCCACTTT. This codes for CASSQAVSYNSPLHF.